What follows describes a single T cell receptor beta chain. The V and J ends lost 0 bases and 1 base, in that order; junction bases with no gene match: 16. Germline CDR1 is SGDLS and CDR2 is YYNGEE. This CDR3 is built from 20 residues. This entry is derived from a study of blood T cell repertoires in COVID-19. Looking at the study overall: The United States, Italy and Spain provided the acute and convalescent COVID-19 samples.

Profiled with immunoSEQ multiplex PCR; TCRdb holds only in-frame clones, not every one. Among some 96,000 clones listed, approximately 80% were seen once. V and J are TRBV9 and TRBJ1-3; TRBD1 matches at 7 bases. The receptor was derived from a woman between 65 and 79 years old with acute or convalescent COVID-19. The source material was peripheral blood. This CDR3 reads CASSVGNAGTEIVSGNTIYF. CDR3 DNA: TGTGCCAGCAGCGTAGGGAACGCCGGGACAGAAATTGTATCTGGAAACACCATATATTTT.